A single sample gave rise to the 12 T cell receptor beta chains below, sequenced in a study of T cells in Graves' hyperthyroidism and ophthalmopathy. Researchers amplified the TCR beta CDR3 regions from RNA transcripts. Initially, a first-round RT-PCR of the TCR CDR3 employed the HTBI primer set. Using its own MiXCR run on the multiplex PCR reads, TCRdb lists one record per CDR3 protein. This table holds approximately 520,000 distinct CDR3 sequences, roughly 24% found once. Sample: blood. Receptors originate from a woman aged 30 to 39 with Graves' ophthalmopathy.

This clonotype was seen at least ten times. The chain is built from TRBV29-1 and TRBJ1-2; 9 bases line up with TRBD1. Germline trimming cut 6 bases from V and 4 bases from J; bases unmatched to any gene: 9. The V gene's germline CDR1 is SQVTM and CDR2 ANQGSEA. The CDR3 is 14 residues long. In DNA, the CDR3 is TGCAGCGTGCCCCTGGGGACAGGGAGCTATGGCTACACCTTC. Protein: CSVPLGTGSYGYTF.

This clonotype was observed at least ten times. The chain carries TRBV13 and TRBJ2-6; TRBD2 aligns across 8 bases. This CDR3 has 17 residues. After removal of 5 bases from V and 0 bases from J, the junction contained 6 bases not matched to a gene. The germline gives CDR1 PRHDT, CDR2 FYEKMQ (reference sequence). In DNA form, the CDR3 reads TGTGCCAGCAGCGACGGACTAGCTAACTCTGGGGCCAACGTCCTGACTTTC. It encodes CASSDGLANSGANVLTF.

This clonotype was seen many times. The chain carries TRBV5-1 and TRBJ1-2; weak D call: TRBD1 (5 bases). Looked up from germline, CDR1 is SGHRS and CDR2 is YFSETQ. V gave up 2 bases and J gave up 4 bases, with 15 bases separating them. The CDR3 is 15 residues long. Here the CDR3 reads CASSFTAGPSYGYTF. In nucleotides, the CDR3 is TGCGCCAGCAGCTTTACTGCAGGGCCCTCCTATGGCTACACCTTC.

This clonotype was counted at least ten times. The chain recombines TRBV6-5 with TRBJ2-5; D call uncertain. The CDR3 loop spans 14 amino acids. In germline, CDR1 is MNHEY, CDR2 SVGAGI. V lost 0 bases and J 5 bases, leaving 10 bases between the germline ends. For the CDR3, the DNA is TGTGCCAGCAGTTACTCGTTTCTCGGGGAGACCCAGTACTTC. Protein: CASSYSFLGETQYF.

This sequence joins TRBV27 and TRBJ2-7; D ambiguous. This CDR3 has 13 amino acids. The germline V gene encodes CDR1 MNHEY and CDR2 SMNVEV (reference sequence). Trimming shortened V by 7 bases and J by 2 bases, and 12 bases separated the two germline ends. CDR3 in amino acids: CASNRKGTYEQYF. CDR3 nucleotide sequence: TGTGCCAGCAACCGGAAGGGTACCTACGAGCAGTACTTC.

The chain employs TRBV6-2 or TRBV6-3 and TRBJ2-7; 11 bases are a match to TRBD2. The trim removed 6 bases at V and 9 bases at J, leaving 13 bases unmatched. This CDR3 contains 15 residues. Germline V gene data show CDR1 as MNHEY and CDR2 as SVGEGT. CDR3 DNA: TGTGCCAGCAGACCACTATCGGGACTAGCGGACCCGCAGTACTTC. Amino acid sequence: CASRPLSGLADPQYF.

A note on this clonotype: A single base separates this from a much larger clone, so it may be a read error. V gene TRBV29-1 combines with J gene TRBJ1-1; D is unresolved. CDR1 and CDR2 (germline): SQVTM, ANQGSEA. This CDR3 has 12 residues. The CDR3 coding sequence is TGCAGCGTTACCGGGTTGGGCACTGAAGATTTCTTT. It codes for CSVTGLGTEDFF.

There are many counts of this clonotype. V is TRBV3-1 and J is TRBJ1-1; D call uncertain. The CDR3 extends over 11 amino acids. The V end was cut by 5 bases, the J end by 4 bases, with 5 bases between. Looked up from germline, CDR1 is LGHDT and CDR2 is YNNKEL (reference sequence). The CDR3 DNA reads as TGTGCCAGCAGCGGGAGCACTGAAGCTTTCTTT. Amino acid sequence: CASSGSTEAFF.

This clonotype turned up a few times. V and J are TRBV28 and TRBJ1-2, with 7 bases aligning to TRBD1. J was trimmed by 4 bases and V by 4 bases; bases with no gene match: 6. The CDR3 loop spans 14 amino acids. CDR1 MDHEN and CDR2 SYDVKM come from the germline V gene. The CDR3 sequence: CASSSGQKRYGYTF. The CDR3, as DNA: TGTGCCAGCAGTTCGGGACAGAAACGCTATGGCTACACCTTC.

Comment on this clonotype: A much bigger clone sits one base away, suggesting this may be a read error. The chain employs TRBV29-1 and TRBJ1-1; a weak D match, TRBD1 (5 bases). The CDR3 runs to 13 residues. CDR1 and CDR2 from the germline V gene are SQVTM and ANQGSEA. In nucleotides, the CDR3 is TGCAGCGTTGCCCTGACAGCAAACACTGAAGCTTGCTTT. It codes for CSVALTANTEACF.

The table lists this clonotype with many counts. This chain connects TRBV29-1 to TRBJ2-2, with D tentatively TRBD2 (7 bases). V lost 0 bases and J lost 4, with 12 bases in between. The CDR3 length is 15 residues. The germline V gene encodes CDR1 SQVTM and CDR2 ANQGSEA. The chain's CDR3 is CSVEDEGGLTGELFF. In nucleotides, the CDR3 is TGCAGCGTTGAAGACGAGGGGGGGCTCACCGGGGAGCTGTTTTTT.

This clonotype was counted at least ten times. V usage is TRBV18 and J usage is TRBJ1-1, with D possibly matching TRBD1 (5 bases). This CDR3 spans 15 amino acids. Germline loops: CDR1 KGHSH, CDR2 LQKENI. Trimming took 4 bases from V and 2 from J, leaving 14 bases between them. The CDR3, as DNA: TGTGCCAGCTCACTGGGGCAACTGGCAAACACTGAAGCTTTCTTT. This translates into CASSLGQLANTEAFF.